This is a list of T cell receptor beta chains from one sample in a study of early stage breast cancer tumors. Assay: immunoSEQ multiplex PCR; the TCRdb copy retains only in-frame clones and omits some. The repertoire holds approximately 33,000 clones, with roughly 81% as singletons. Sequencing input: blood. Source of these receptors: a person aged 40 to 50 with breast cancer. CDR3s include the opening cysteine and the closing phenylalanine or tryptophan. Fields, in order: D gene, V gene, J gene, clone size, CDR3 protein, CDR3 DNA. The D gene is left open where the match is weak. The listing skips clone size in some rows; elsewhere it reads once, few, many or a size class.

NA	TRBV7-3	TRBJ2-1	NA	CASSLIPGGTNEQFF	TGTGCCAGCAGCTTAATCCCTGGCGGGACCAATGAGCAGTTCTTC
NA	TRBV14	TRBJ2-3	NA	CASSPRHPDTQYF	TGTGCCAGCAGCCCACGACACCCAGATACGCAGTATTTT
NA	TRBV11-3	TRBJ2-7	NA	CASSLVDSLSDEQYF	TGTGCCAGCAGCTTAGTGGACAGCTTGTCTGACGAGCAGTACTTC
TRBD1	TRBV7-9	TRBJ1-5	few	CASNDRENQPQHF	TGTGCCAGCAATGACAGGGAGAATCAGCCCCAGCATTTT
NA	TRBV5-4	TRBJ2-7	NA	CASSLGVSVPYEQYF	TGTGCCAGCAGCTTGGGGGTCTCCGTCCCCTACGAGCAGTACTTC
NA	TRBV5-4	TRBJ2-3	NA	CASSSPSVSTQYF	TGTGCCAGCAGCTCCCCGTCAGTGTCTACGCAGTATTTT
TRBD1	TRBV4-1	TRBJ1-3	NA	CASSQGVGQRGSGNTIYF	TGCGCCAGCAGCCAGGGAGTGGGACAGAGGGGCTCTGGAAACACCATATATTTT
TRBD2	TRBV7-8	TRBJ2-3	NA	CASSAQLAPNTDTQYF	TGTGCCAGCAGCGCCCAACTAGCGCCTAACACAGATACGCAGTATTTT
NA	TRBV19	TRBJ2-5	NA	CATKRELGQETQYF	TGTGCCACAAAACGGGAGTTGGGGCAAGAGACCCAGTACTTC
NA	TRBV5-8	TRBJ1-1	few	CASSSVVGMNTEAFF	TGTGCCAGCAGCTCGGTGGTGGGAATGAACACTGAAGCTTTCTTT
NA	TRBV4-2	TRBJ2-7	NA	CASSQDTLFPLYEQYF	TGTGCCAGCAGCCAAGATACACTTTTTCCTTTGTACGAGCAGTACTTC
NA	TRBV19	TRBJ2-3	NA	CASSILGRATDTQYF	TGTGCCAGTAGTATCCTCGGCAGGGCCACAGATACGCAGTATTTT
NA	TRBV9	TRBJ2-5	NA	CASSVGLYQEQTQYF	TGTGCCAGCAGCGTAGGTTTATACCAAGAGCAGACCCAGTACTTC
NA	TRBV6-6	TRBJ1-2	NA	CASSYSAGDYTF	TGTGCCAGCAGTTACTCCGCGGGCGACTACACCTTC
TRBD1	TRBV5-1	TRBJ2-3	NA	CASSLAQGIADTQYF	TGCGCCAGCAGCTTGGCACAGGGGATAGCCGATACGCAGTATTTT
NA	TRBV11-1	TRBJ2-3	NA	CASSLRGTQYF	TGTGCCAGCAGCCTCCGGGGTACGCAGTATTTT
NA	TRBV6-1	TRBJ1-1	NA	CASSEEDGMNTEAFF	TGTGCCAGCAGTGAAGAAGACGGCATGAACACTGAAGCTTTCTTT
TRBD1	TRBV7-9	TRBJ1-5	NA	CASTRQGNQPQHF	TGTGCCAGCACCCGACAGGGGAATCAGCCCCAGCATTTT
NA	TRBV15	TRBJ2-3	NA	CATSREPGLVTDTQYF	TGTGCCACCAGCAGAGAACCCGGTTTGGTCACAGATACGCAGTATTTT
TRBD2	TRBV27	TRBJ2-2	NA	CASSRREGTGELFF	TGTGCCAGCAGTCGTAGGGAGGGGACCGGGGAGCTGTTTTTT
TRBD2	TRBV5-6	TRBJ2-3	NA	CASSNGLAAATDTQYF	TGTGCCAGCAGCAACGGACTAGCGGCAGCCACAGATACGCAGTATTTT
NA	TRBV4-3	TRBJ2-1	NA	CASSQDWQVSYNEQFF	TGCGCCAGCAGCCAAGATTGGCAGGTCTCCTACAATGAGCAGTTCTTC
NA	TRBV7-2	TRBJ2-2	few	CASSWDKNTGELFF	TGTGCCAGCTCATGGGACAAGAACACCGGGGAGCTGTTTTTT
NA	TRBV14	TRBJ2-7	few	CASSQDSVSYYEQYF	TGTGCCAGCAGCCAAGATTCCGTGAGCTATTACGAGCAGTACTTC
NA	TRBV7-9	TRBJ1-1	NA	CASSFGRNTEAFF	TGTGCCAGCAGCTTTGGGCGGAACACTGAAGCTTTCTTT
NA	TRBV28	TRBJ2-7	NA	CASSEPGLNSYEQYF	TGTGCCAGCAGCGAGCCGGGACTGAACTCCTACGAGCAGTACTTC
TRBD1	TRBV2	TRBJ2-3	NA	CASSELNWGQGGPDTQYF	TGTGCCAGCAGTGAACTGAACTGGGGACAGGGTGGCCCAGATACGCAGTATTTT
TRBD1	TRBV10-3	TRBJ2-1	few	CAISPGQGYRSSYNEQFF	TGTGCCATCAGTCCGGGACAGGGTTACCGCAGCTCCTACAATGAGCAGTTCTTC
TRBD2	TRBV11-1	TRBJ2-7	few	CASSFREVYEQYF	TGTGCCAGCAGCTTCCGGGAGGTCTACGAGCAGTACTTC
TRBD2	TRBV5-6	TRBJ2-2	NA	CASSLLGGAGELFF	TGTGCCAGCAGCTTGCTTGGGGGGGCCGGGGAGCTGTTTTTT
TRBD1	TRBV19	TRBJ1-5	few	CASSQGGQPQHF	TGTGCCAGTAGTCAGGGGGGTCAGCCCCAGCATTTT
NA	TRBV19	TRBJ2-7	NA	CASSIPGNSYEQYF	TGTGCCAGTAGTATTCCAGGGAACTCCTACGAGCAGTACTTC
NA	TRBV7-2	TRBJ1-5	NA	CASSLGTGNNQPQHF	TGTGCCAGCAGCTTAGGTACGGGGAACAATCAGCCCCAGCATTTT
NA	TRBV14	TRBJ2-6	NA	CASSRDLGGLSGANVLTF	TGTGCCAGCAGTCGGGATTTGGGGGGGCTCTCTGGGGCCAACGTCCTGACTTTC
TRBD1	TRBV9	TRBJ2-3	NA	CASTAATGEPDTQYF	TGTGCCAGTACCGCCGCGACAGGGGAACCAGATACGCAGTATTTT
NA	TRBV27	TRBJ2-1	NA	CASSFSGEVNEQFF	TGTGCCAGCAGTTTTTCGGGAGAGGTCAATGAGCAGTTCTTC
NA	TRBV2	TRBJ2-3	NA	CASSPLHGSTDTQYF	TGTGCCAGCAGTCCCCTGCACGGCTCCACAGATACGCAGTATTTT
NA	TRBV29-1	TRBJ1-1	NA	CSVTGGAGTEAFF	TGCAGCGTTACGGGGGGGGCGGGAACTGAAGCTTTCTTT
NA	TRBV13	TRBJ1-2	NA	CASSIGGPDYGYTF	TGTGCCAGCAGCATTGGGGGGCCAGACTATGGCTACACCTTC
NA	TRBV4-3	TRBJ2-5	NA	CASSQDLSGDETQYF	TGCGCCAGCAGCCAAGATCTGAGTGGGGACGAGACCCAGTACTTC
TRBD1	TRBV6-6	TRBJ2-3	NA	CASTGTGGGDTQYF	TGTGCCAGCACGGGTACAGGGGGTGGAGATACGCAGTATTTT
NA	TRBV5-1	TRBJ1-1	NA	CASSLSPSTRLNTEAFF	TGCGCCAGCAGCTTGTCCCCCTCCACGAGGCTGAACACTGAAGCTTTCTTT
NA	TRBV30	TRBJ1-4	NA	CAGRVNEKLFF	TGTGCCGGGCGGGTGAATGAAAAACTGTTTTTT
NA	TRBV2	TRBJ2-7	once	CASSETGNHEQYF	TGTGCCAGCAGTGAAACAGGAAACCACGAGCAGTACTTC
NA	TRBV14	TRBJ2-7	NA	CASSQDWRGEQYF	TGTGCCAGCAGCCAAGACTGGAGGGGCGAGCAGTACTTC
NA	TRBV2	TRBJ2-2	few	CASSDQSTGELFF	TGTGCCAGCAGTGACCAGTCTACCGGGGAGCTGTTTTTT
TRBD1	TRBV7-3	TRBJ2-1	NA	CASSTTGVSNEQFF	TGTGCCAGCAGCACGACAGGGGTCTCCAATGAGCAGTTCTTC
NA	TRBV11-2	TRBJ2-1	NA	CASSLDSVYEQFF	TGTGCCAGCAGCTTAGATTCGGTTTATGAGCAGTTCTTC
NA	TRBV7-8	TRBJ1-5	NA	CASSLNSGTNSNQPQHF	TGTGCCAGCAGCCTAAACTCCGGGACAAATAGCAATCAGCCCCAGCATTTT
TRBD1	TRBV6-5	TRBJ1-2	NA	CASRRKQGGFGGYTF	TGTGCCAGCAGGAGAAAACAGGGGGGATTTGGTGGCTACACCTTC
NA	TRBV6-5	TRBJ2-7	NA	CASTSGYEQYF	TGTGCCAGCACCTCGGGCTACGAGCAGTACTTC
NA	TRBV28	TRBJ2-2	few	CASSGLRDFNTGELFF	TGTGCCAGCAGTGGGCTCCGGGACTTTAACACCGGGGAGCTGTTTTTT
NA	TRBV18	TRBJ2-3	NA	CASSSSTDTQYF	TGTGCCAGCTCAAGTAGCACAGATACGCAGTATTTT